These 8 T cell receptor beta chains share one sample of origin, sequenced in a study of blood T cell repertoires in COVID-19. The assay was immunoSEQ multiplex PCR, and TCRdb's table has in-frame clones only and misses some. Of over 200,000 clones listed, 75% to 90% were seen once; the top ten hold around 19%. Sequencing was done on a sample of PBMCs or T cells enriched from blood (not recorded which). The receptors derive from a middle-aged man who had recovered from COVID-19.

CDR3 in amino acids: CAWSVRGGFGAFF. CDR3 DNA: TGTGCCTGGAGTGTACGCGGGGGCTTCGGAGCTTTCTTT. This chain uses TRBV30 with TRBJ1-1, with D perhaps matching TRBD1 (6 bases). Trimming stripped 0 bases from V and 10 bases from J, with 15 bases between. Germline CDR1 reads GTSNPN; CDR2 reads SVGIG (reference sequence). The CDR3 loop spans 13 amino acids. The full variable domain, its missing parts supplied by reference TRBV30 and TRBJ1-1, is SQTIHQWPATLVQPVGSPLSLECTVEGTSNPNLYWYRQAAGRGLQLLFYSVGIGQISSEVPQNLSASRPQDRQFILSSKKLLLSDSGFYLCAWSVRGGFGAFFGQGTRLTVV.

This clone was counted only a few times. The chain combines TRBV5-1 with TRBJ2-7; D gene ambiguous. Germline assignment: CDR1 SGHRS and CDR2 YFSETQ. Trimming took 3 bases from V and 0 from J, leaving 7 bases between them. The CDR3 length is 13 residues. DNA for the CDR3: TGCGCCAGCAGCTCTTTTCCCTCCTACGAGCAGTACTTC. Translated, it gives CASSSFPSYEQYF.

The CDR3 sequence is CASRTSAAYEQYF. For the CDR3, the DNA is TGTGCCAGCAGGACTAGCGCGGCCTACGAGCAGTACTTC. The chain is built from TRBV11-2 and TRBJ2-7; TRBD2 aligns across 8 bases. In germline, CDR1 is SGHAT, CDR2 FQNNGV. The CDR3 loop spans 13 amino acids. Unmatched junction bases numbered 3, after V lost 6 bases and J lost 2 bases.

The chain is built from TRBV18 and TRBJ1-5; the D is unclear. Per the germline V gene, CDR1 is KGHSH and CDR2 is LQKENI. V was shortened by 3 bases and J by 5 bases, with 8 bases between the two germline ends. The CDR3 has 13 residues. CDR3 loop: CASSPAADQPQHF. CDR3 DNA: TGTGCCAGCTCACCCGCGGCGGATCAGCCCCAGCATTTT.

The chain uses TRBV4-2 and TRBJ2-5; 8 bases are shared with TRBD1. Germline lookup yields CDR1 LGHNA and CDR2 YNFKEQ. This CDR3 contains 13 residues. Trimming at V came to 3 bases and at J to 6 bases, leaving 3 bases not matched to a gene. The CDR3, as DNA: TGTGCCAGCAGCCAGGACAGGGTTCAGACCCAGTACTTC. Protein product: CASSQDRVQTQYF.

Written as DNA, the CDR3 is TGTGCCAGCAGTGAAGCGCCCAGGGGCCACTACGAGCAGTACTTC. Its translation is CASSEAPRGHYEQYF. The genes are TRBV6-1 and TRBJ2-7; possible D gene TRBD1, 6 bases. Germline V gene data show CDR1 as MNHNS and CDR2 as SASEGT. This CDR3 region has 15 residues. The V end was cut by 0 bases, the J end by 3 bases, with 12 bases between.

The chain is built from TRBV27 and TRBJ1-6; TRBD1 matches 7 bases. Trimming cost V 3 bases and J 7 bases; bases outside gene matches: 6. The CDR3 spans 15 residues. Germline V gives CDR1 MNHEY, CDR2 SMNVEV (reference sequence). In nucleotides, the CDR3 is TGTGCCAGCAGTTTGGGACAGCGTACAAATTCACCCCTCCACTTT. It specifies CASSLGQRTNSPLHF.

J is TRBJ2-1 and V is TRBV12-5; D is possibly TRBD2 (6 bases). Germline-derived CDR1 and CDR2 are LGHNT and FRNRAP. V lost 2 bases, J lost 6 bases, and 14 bases lay in between. CDR3 size: 15 residues. Here the CDR3 DNA reads TGTGCTAGTGGTTTGCCCGGGGGAGCCTTCAATGAGCAGTTCTTC. Its protein product is CASGLPGGAFNEQFF.